This paragraph covers one T cell receptor beta chain sequence. The table lists this clonotype with a few counts. Which antigen it targets is not known. No base quality information exists; no much larger clone differs at one position. This record comes from a study of blood T cells in healthy people across ages (dated by TCRdb to the mid-2010s). Describing the broader study: In model experiments, template switching captured roughly one uniquely barcoded TCR beta cDNA molecule for every two T cells. Using deep sequencing normalized with unique cDNA molecular identifiers, the study measured how TCR beta repertoire diversity changes with age. Four age groups were formed from the donors: young (average about 16 years), middle-aged (approximately 40), aged (roughly 58) and long-lived (roughly 81). To avoid experimental bias, donors of different ages were spread randomly across the sequencing lanes. The study analyzed two additional independent replicas of 1 million unique cDNA reads from the same blood draw for two donors, one aged 18 to 30 and one aged 80 or older. General conclusions and limits of the study: Total diversity estimates from one million sequenced T cells were considered lower bounds and underestimates. As age increased, observed TCR beta diversity per million T cells dropped in a roughly linear way, and a significant reduction was already evident by age about 36. Compared with the aged group, the long-lived group had more naive CD4+ T cells, fewer expanded clones and increased TCR diversity, a pattern suggesting age selection. There was a strong correlation between observed TCR beta diversity and the percentage of naive T cells measured by flow cytometry. Because profiling used bulk unsorted PBMCs, naive and antigen-experienced compartments could not be compared conclusively. Because the CMV infection status of the donors was unknown, age-related changes in expanded clonotypes may potentially have been confounded.

Systemically healthy Caucasian individuals from Russia, 35 to 40 in total and aged about 6 to 95 years, were included as donors. Ten milliliters of peripheral blood were drawn from each donor into EDTA-treated Vacutainer tubes. PBMCs were isolated by Ficoll-Paque density-gradient centrifugation, with at least 7 million obtained per sample. Total RNA, at least 5 micrograms per sample, was extracted from PBMCs with Trizol reagent. For every donor, an aliquot of PBMCs went through flow cytometry to measure the percentages of naive CD45RAhigh/CD27high T cells. The library was made by 5' RACE. Instrument on record: Illumina HiSeq 2500. A second about 7 to 12 cycle PCR used a sample-barcoded 5' primer and a J-beta primer mix. A template-switch 5' adaptor carrying 12 random nucleotides introduced a unique molecular identifier onto each TCR beta cDNA molecule. At least 2.5 million CDR3-containing paired-end reads were obtained from each sample. The Mint cDNA synthesis kit, primed by a TRBC-specific oligonucleotide, was used to synthesize first-strand cDNA from all RNA. Following uracil-DNA glycosylase treatment, a first 18-cycle PCR with universal primers M1SS and BC2_uni_R was performed on all cDNA. As for the authors' bioinformatics: For normalization, 1 million high-quality reads, each with a distinct molecular identifier, were randomly selected from each sample. Instead of being binned into consensus sequences, reads with shared molecular identifiers were discarded. MiTCR, with a Q25 quality threshold and the strictest error-elimination algorithm, was used for CDR3 identification, clonotype clustering and error correction. A nonparametric unseen species model using Euler transformation provided a lower-bound estimate of total TCR beta diversity. TCRdb reprocessed the public reads (quality trimming at Q25 with fastp, clone calling with MiXCR) and kept in-frame beta chains. Rows with one shared CDR3 protein collapse into an entry with the most common genes and DNA. These V and J calls rely on TCRdb rather than the paper's analysis. Counted in this sample were roughly 900,000 distinct CDR3 sequences; about 48% of them appeared once. Roughly an eighth of the sample is taken by the ten largest.

There are 14 amino acids in the CDR3, from cysteine to phenylalanine inclusive. Left in the record is the CDR3 DNA by itself, 42 bases read in frame from the first base. Reading the germline V gene gives CDR1 MGHRA and CDR2 YSYEKL. Trimming accounts for 1 base at V and 11 bases at J, while the number of junction bases matched to no gene is 6. The receptor comes from a man aged 25-40 years in good health. The chain links TRBV4-1 with TRBJ2-4, with 9 central nucleotides matching TRBD1. The sample comprised blood. The encoded CDR3 is CASSQGQGGNVQYF. The nucleotides read TGCGCCAGCAGCCAAGGACAGGGGGGTAACGTTCAGTACTTC.